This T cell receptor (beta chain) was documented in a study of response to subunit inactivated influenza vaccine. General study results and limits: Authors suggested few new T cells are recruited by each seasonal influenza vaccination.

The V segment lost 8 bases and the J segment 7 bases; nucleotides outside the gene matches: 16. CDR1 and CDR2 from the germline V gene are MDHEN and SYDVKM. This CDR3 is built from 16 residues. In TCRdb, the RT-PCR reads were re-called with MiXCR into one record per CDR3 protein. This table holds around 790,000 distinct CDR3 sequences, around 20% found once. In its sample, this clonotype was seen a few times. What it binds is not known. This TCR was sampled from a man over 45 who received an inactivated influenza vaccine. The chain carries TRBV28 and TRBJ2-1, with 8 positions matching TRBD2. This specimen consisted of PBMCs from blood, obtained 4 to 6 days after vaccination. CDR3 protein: CASGYLPGLGVNEQFF. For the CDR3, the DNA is TGTGCCAGCGGCTACCTCCCGGGACTAGGAGTGAATGAGCAGTTCTTC.